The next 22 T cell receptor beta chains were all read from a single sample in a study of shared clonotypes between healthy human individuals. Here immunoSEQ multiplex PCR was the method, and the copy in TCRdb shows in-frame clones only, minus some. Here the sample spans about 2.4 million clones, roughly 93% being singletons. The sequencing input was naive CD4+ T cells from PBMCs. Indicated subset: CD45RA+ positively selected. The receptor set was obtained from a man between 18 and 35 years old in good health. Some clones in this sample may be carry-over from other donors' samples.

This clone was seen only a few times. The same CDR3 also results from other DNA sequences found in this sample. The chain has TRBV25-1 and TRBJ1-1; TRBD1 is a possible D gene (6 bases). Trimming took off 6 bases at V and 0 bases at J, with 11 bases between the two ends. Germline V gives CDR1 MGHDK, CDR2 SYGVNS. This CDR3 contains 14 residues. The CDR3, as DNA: TGTGCCAGCAGCCGAGGACAGTTGAACACTGAAGCTTTCTTT. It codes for CASSRGQLNTEAFF.

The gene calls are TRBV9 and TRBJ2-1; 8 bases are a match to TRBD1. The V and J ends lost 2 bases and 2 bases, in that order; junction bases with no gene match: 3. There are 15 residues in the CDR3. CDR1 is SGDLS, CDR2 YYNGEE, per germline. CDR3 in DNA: TGTGCCAGCAGCGTTGGGACAGGCCCCTACAATGAGCAGTTCTTC. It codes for CASSVGTGPYNEQFF. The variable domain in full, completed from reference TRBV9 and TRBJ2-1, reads DSGVTQTPKHLITATGQRVTLRCSPRSGDLSVYWYQQSLDQGLQFLIQYYNGEERAKGNILERFSAQQFPDLHSELNLSSLELGDSALYFCASSVGTGPYNEQFFGPGTRLTVL.

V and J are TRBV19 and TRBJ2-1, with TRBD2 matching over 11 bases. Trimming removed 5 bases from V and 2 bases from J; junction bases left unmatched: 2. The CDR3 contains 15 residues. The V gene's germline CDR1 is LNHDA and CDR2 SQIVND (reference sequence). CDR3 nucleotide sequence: TGTGCCAGTAGTTTTAGCGGGAGGGCCTACAATGAGCAGTTCTTC. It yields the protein CASSFSGRAYNEQFF.

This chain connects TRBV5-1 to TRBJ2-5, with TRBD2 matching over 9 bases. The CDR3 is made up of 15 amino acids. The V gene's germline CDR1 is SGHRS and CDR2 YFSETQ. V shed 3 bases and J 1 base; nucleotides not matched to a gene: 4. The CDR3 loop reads CASSSGTSSQETQYF. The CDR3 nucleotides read TGCGCCAGCAGCTCCGGGACTAGCAGCCAAGAGACCCAGTACTTC. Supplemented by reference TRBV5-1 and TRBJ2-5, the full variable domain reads KAGVTQTPRYLIKTRGQQVTLSCSPISGHRSVSWYQQTPGQGLQFLFEYFSETQRNKGNFPGRFSGRQFSNSRSEMNVSTLELGDSALYLCASSSGTSSQETQYFGPGTRLLVL.

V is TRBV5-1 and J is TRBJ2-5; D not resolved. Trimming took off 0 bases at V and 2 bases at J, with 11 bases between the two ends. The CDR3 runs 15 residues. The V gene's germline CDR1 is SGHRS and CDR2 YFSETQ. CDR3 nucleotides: TGCGCCAGCAGCTTGGATGGCAGAACACAAGAGACCCAGTACTTC. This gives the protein CASSLDGRTQETQYF.

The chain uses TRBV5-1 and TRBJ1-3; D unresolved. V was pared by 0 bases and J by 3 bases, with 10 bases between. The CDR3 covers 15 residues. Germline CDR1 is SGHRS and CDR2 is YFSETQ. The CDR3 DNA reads TGCGCCAGCAGCTTGGGTATAGTCCTTGGAAACACCATATATTTT. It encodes CASSLGIVLGNTIYF.

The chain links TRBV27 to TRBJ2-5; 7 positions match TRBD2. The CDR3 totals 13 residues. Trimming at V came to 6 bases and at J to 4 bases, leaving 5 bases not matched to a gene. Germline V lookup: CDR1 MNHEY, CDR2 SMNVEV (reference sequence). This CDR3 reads CASRSSGGETQYF. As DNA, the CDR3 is TGTGCCAGCAGATCTTCGGGGGGAGAGACCCAGTACTTC.

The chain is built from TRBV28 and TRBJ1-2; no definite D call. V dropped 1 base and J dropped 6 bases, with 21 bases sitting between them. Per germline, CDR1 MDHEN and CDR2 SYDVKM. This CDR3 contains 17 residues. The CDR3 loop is CASSLFRTTVPRDGYTF. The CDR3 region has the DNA TGTGCCAGCAGTTTATTCCGCACTACGGTTCCTAGGGATGGCTACACCTTC.

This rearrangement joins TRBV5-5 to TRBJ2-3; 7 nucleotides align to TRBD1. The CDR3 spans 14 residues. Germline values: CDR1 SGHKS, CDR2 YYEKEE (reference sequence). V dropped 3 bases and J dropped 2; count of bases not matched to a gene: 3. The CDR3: CASSSGQPTDTQYF. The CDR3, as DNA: TGTGCCAGCAGCTCGGGACAGCCCACAGATACGCAGTATTTT.

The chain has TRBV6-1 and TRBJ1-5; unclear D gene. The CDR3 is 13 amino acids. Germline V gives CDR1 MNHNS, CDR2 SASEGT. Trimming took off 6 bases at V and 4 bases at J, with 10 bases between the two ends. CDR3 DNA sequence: TGTGCCAGCAGGGAGTCGGGAAATCAGCCCCAGCATTTT. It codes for CASRESGNQPQHF.

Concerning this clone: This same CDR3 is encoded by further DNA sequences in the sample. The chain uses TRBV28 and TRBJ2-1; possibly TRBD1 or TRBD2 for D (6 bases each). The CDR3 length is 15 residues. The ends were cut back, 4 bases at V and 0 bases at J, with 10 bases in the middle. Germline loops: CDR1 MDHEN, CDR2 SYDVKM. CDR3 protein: CASSSRGDSYNEQFF. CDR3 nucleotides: TGTGCCAGCAGTTCTAGGGGGGACTCCTACAATGAGCAGTTCTTC.

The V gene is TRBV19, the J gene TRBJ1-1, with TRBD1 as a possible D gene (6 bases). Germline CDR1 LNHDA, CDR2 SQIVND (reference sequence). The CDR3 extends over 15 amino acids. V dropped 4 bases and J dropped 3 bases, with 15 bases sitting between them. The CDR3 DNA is TGTGCCAGTAGTACCGCCCAGGGGTTCGACACTGAAGCTTTCTTT. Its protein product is CASSTAQGFDTEAFF.

In nucleotides, the CDR3 is TGTGCCAGCAGTGAACAGGGAGCCACAGATACGCAGTATTTT. It is translated as CASSEQGATDTQYF. The genes are TRBV28 and TRBJ2-3, with D perhaps matching TRBD1 (6 bases). The germline V gene encodes CDR1 MDHEN and CDR2 SYDVKM. The CDR3 sequence is 14 residues long. V was cut by 5 bases and J by 2 bases, with 11 bases left in between.

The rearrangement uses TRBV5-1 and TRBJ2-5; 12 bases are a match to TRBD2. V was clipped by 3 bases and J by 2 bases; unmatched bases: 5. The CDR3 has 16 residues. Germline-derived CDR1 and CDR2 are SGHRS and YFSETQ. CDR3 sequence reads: CASSWVTSGRQETQYF. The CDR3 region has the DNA TGCGCCAGCAGCTGGGTAACTAGCGGGAGGCAAGAGACCCAGTACTTC.

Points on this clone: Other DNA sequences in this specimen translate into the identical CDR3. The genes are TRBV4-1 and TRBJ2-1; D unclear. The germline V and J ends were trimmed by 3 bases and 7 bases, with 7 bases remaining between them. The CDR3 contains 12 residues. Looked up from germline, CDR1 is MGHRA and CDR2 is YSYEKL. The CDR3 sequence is CASSQGRNEQFF. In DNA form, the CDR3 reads TGCGCCAGCAGCCAGGGAAGGAATGAGCAGTTCTTC.

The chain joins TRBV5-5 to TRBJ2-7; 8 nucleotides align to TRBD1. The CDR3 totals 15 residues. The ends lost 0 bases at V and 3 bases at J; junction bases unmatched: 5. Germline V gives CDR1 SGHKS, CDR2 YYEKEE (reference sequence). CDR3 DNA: TGTGCCAGCAGCTTGGGAGGACAGGGATTCTACGAGCAGTACTTC. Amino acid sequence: CASSLGGQGFYEQYF.

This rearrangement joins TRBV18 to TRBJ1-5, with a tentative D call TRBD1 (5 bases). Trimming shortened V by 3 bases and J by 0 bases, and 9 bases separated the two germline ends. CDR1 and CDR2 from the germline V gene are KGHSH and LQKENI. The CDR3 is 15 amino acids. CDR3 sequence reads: CASSPDTSSNQPQHF. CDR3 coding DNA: TGTGCCAGCTCACCGGACACGTCTAGCAATCAGCCCCAGCATTTT.

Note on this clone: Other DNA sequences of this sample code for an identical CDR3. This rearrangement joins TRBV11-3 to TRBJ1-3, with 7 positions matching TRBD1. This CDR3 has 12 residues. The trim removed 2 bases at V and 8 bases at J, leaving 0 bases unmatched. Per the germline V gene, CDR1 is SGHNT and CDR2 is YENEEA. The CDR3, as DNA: TGTGCCAGCAGCTTAACAGGGGACACCATATATTTT. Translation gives CASSLTGDTIYF. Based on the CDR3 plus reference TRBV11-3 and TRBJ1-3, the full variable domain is EAGVVQSPRYKIIEKKQPVAFWCNPISGHNTLYWYLQNLGQGPELLIRYENEEAVDDSQLPKDRFSAERLKGVDSTLKIQPAELGDSAVYLCASSLTGDTIYFGEGSWLTVV.

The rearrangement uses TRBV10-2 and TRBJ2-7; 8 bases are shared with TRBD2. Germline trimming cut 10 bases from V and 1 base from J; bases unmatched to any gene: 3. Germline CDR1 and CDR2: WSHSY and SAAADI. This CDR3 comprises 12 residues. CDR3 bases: TGCGCCACCGTAGCGGGATCCTACGAGCAGTACTTC. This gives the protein CATVAGSYEQYF.

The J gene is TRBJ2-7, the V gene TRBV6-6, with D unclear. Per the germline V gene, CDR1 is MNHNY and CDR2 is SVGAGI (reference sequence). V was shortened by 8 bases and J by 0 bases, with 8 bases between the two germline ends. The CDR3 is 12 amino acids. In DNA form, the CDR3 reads TGTGCCAGCTCCGCCCTCTCCTACGAGCAGTACTTC. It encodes CASSALSYEQYF.

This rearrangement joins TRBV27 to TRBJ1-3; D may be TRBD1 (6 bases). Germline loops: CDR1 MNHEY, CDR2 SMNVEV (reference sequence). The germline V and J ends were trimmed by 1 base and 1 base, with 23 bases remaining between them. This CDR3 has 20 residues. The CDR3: CASSLYHRVHFRGSGNTIYF. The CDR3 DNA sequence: TGTGCCAGCAGTTTATACCACAGGGTTCACTTCAGAGGGTCTGGAAACACCATATATTTT.

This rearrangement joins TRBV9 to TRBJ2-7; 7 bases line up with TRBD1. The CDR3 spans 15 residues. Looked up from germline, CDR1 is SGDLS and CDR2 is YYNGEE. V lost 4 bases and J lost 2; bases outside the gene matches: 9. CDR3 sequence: CASSQATGAPYEQYF. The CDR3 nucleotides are TGTGCCAGCAGCCAGGCTACAGGGGCCCCCTACGAGCAGTACTTC.